The 31 T cell receptor beta chains reported below all come from one sample, sequenced in a study of Ad26.COV2.S vaccination and SARS-CoV-2 variants. Sequencing used immunoSEQ multiplex PCR; TCRdb keeps in-frame clones, though not all of them. The sample yields fewer than 800,000 clones, about 90% seen once. Described treatment: 15 to 20 received Ad26.COV2.S at low or high dose, single or two shots; about 5 received placebo; per-sample allocation not given. Samples came from day 63 after the first vaccine or placebo injection. Sequences were derived from peripheral blood, sampled in a trial of Ad26.COV2.S vaccine versus placebo. The source is a person between 18 and 60 years old who received the Ad26.COV2.S COVID-19 vaccine or a placebo.

The chain is built from TRBV5-6 and TRBJ2-5; 8 bases align to TRBD1. V was pared by 0 bases and J by 7 bases, with 8 bases of the junction left unmatched. The CDR3 is made up of 15 amino acids. Looked up from germline, CDR1 is SGHDT and CDR2 is YYEEEE. CDR3: CASSLAGQGRATQYF. The CDR3 nucleotides read TGTGCCAGCAGCTTGGCAGGACAGGGTAGGGCGACCCAGTACTTC.

The V gene is TRBV3-1 (or the pseudogene TRBV3-2), the J gene TRBJ2-3; D may be TRBD2 (5 bases). Deletions cut 2 bases from V and 6 bases from J, with 9 bases between. This CDR3 has 13 amino acids. Germline V gives CDR1 LGHDT, CDR2 YNNKEL (reference sequence). The CDR3: CASSQLTGDTQYF. The CDR3 nucleotides read TGTGCCAGCAGCCAACTGACGGGGGATACGCAGTATTTT.

The chain combines TRBV7-9 with TRBJ1-2; 7 bases map to TRBD1. Germline values: CDR1 SEHNR, CDR2 FQNEAQ (reference sequence). The CDR3 loop spans 15 amino acids. After removal of 3 bases from V and 1 base from J, the junction contained 5 bases not matched to a gene. The CDR3 is CASSFGGGLNYGYTF. CDR3 sequence (DNA): TGTGCCAGCAGCTTTGGAGGGGGCCTTAACTATGGCTACACCTTC.

The V gene is TRBV6-5, the J gene TRBJ1-2; D uncertain. Germline V gene lookup returns CDR1 MNHEY and CDR2 SVGAGI. The CDR3 is 12 amino acids. The V end was cut by 10 bases, the J end by 3 bases, with 12 bases between. CDR3 loop: CAIWTFDYGYTF. Written as DNA, the CDR3 is TGTGCCATTTGGACCTTTGACTATGGCTACACCTTC.

The chain couples TRBV6-5 to TRBJ1-2; D remains ambiguous. Germline V gene sequence: CDR1 MNHEY, CDR2 SVGAGI. V was pared by 0 bases and J by 2 bases, with 7 bases between. CDR3 length: 14 amino acids. CDR3 nucleotides: TGTGCCAGCAGTTACTCGTTCGGGAACTATGGCTACACCTTC. It yields the protein CASSYSFGNYGYTF.

The V and J genes are TRBV7-8 and TRBJ1-1; D possibly corresponds to TRBD1 (5 bases). The CDR3 is 14 residues long. Germline lookup yields CDR1 SGHVS and CDR2 FQNEAQ. V lost 5 bases and J lost 1, with 11 bases in between. CDR3 amino acids: CASSLQVRNTEAFF. DNA for the CDR3: TGTGCCAGCAGCCTACAGGTCAGGAACACTGAAGCTTTCTTT.

The rearrangement uses TRBV2 and TRBJ2-5, with D possibly matching TRBD2 (6 bases). The V end was cut by 3 bases, the J end by 1 base, with 24 bases between. Germline CDR1 and CDR2: SNHLY and FYNNEI. The CDR3 loop spans 19 amino acids. The CDR3 sequence: CASSDSSGDPPYVQETQYF. The CDR3 DNA sequence: TGTGCCAGCAGTGATTCCTCGGGGGATCCACCTTATGTCCAAGAGACCCAGTACTTC.

Here the CDR3 DNA reads TGTGCCTCAGGGGAGGGTAGCAATCAGCCCCAGCATTTT. Amino acids: CASGEGSNQPQHF. The chain carries TRBV30 and TRBJ1-5; D may be TRBD1 (6 bases). The CDR3 loop spans 13 amino acids. V shed 7 bases and J shed 0 bases, with 10 bases lying between them. The germline V gene encodes CDR1 GTSNPN and CDR2 SVGIG (reference sequence).

V usage is TRBV5-1 and J usage is TRBJ2-3; no firm D call. This CDR3 contains 17 residues. V lost 5 bases and J lost 2, with 21 bases in between. Germline CDR1 is SGHRS and CDR2 is YFSETQ. The CDR3 spells CASSEHPPGRPTDTQYF. CDR3 bases: TGCGCCAGCAGTGAACATCCTCCGGGTCGCCCCACAGATACGCAGTATTTT.

The rearrangement uses TRBV3-1 (or the pseudogene TRBV3-2) and TRBJ2-5; the D is unclear. V lost 8 bases and J lost 5, with 15 bases in between. Germline-derived CDR1 and CDR2 are LGHDT and YNNKEL (reference sequence). The CDR3 contains 13 residues. The CDR3 DNA is TGTGCCAGCCGGCGGAATGCCGGGGAGACCCAGTACTTC. Translating it yields CASRRNAGETQYF.

The chain uses TRBV27 and TRBJ1-2, with 10 nucleotides matching TRBD1. The CDR3 totals 13 residues. The germline V gene encodes CDR1 MNHEY and CDR2 SMNVEV (reference sequence). The V gene end was trimmed by 6 bases and the J gene end by 8 bases; junction bases not matched to a gene: 6. The CDR3 here is CASRATGGVGYTF. The CDR3 DNA reads TGTGCCAGCAGAGCGACAGGGGGCGTAGGCTACACCTTC.

The rearrangement uses TRBV7-2 and TRBJ2-3, with 13 bases identical to TRBD2. The length of the CDR3 is 16 residues. CDR1 and CDR2 (germline): SGHTA, FQGNSA. The V and J ends lost 5 bases and 1 base, in that order; junction bases with no gene match: 3. CDR3 in DNA: TGTGCCAGCAGCACCGGACTAGCGGGGGGCACAGATACGCAGTATTTT. Translation gives CASSTGLAGGTDTQYF.

The table lists this clone with a few counts. The gene calls are TRBV6-5 and TRBJ1-5; TRBD1 agrees at 8 bases. V lost 5 bases, J lost 5 bases, and 8 bases stayed unmatched. This CDR3 is built from 15 residues. Germline CDR1 and CDR2: MNHEY and SVGAGI. CDR3 in amino acids: CASSRNGQGDQPQHF. CDR3 bases: TGTGCCAGCAGTAGGAATGGACAGGGAGATCAGCCCCAGCATTTT.

The chain combines TRBV20-1 with TRBJ1-2; D unclear. Trimming stripped 3 bases from V and 3 bases from J, with 5 bases between. This CDR3 region has 11 residues. In germline, CDR1 is DFQATT, CDR2 SNEGSKA (reference sequence). CDR3 coding DNA: TGCAGTGCTAGTAAGGACTATGGCTACACCTTC. It codes for CSASKDYGYTF.

V usage is TRBV2 and J usage is TRBJ1-2; tentatively, D is TRBD1 (6 bases). V was cut by 6 bases and J by 2 bases, with 13 bases left in between. CDR1 and CDR2 from the germline V gene are SNHLY and FYNNEI. The length of the CDR3 is 14 residues. The CDR3 loop reads CASSHAGGNYGYTF. CDR3 DNA sequence: TGTGCCAGCAGCCATGCGGGGGGCAACTATGGCTACACCTTC.

This chain joins TRBV10-3 and TRBJ2-7; D is unresolved. The V gene lost 0 bases and the J gene lost 3 bases, with 12 bases spanning the gap. The CDR3 runs to 15 residues. Germline V lookup: CDR1 ENHRY, CDR2 SYGVKD. The CDR3 protein is CAISESNGPNYEQYF. The CDR3 region has the DNA TGTGCCATCAGTGAGTCGAATGGGCCAAACTACGAGCAGTACTTC.

This clone was recorded once. The chain uses TRBV5-1 and TRBJ2-3; 8 bases align to TRBD1. Unmatched junction bases numbered 9, after V lost 1 base and J lost 2 bases. There are 17 residues in the CDR3. The germline CDR1 and CDR2 sequences are SGHRS and YFSETQ. The CDR3 DNA reads as TGCGCCAGCAGCTTGACCGGGACAGGAAAAAACACAGATACGCAGTATTTT. Amino acids: CASSLTGTGKNTDTQYF. The full variable domain, with the rest looked up from reference TRBV5-1 and TRBJ2-3, is KAGVTQTPRYLIKTRGQQVTLSCSPISGHRSVSWYQQTPGQGLQFLFEYFSETQRNKGNFPGRFSGRQFSNSRSEMNVSTLELGDSALYLCASSLTGTGKNTDTQYFGPGTRLTVL.

This clone appeared once. At the DNA level, this CDR3 is encoded by other sequences in the same sample as well. This chain uses TRBV11-2 with TRBJ2-3; a possible D gene is TRBD1 (6 bases). Germline values: CDR1 SGHAT, CDR2 FQNNGV. V dropped 1 base and J dropped 3 bases, with 11 bases sitting between them. There are 15 residues in the CDR3. CDR3 in amino acids: CASSLVGQGTDTQYF. CDR3 sequence (DNA): TGTGCCAGCAGCTTAGTGGGGCAGGGGACAGATACGCAGTATTTT.

The rearrangement links TRBV4-1 to TRBJ2-1; D is possibly TRBD2 (6 bases). Trimming shortened V by 6 bases and J by 1 base, and 19 bases separated the two germline ends. The germline V gene encodes CDR1 MGHRA and CDR2 YSYEKL. The CDR3 has 17 amino acids. CDR3 bases: TGCGCCAGCAGTCGCTCCTCTTCGGGGGATTCCTACAATGAGCAGTTCTTC. The encoded protein is CASSRSSSGDSYNEQFF.

The CDR3 is CASSYGVAGVLETQYF. Here the CDR3 DNA reads TGTGCCAGCAGTTACGGGGTAGCGGGAGTTTTAGAGACCCAGTACTTC. The rearrangement uses TRBV6-6 and TRBJ2-5; 9 nucleotides agree with TRBD2. The J segment lost 4 bases and the V segment lost 2 bases, leaving 8 bases of the junction unmatched. This CDR3 is built from 16 residues. The V gene's germline CDR1 is MNHNY and CDR2 SVGAGI (reference sequence).

This clone was picked up one time. CDR3 residues: CASSPGWGYTF. The DNA of the CDR3 is TGCGCCAGCAGCCCGGGGTGGGGCTACACCTTC. The chain uses TRBV5-1 and TRBJ1-2; D is uncertain. Germline V gives CDR1 SGHRS, CDR2 YFSETQ. Trimming pared 4 bases from V and 8 bases from J, leaving 9 bases between. The length of the CDR3 is 11 residues.

This chain uses TRBV5-4 with TRBJ2-3; tentative D call: TRBD1 (5 bases). CDR3 length equals 15 residues. The germline V and J ends were trimmed by 5 bases and 0 bases, with 13 bases remaining between them. Germline assignment: CDR1 SGHNT and CDR2 YYREEE (reference sequence). DNA for the CDR3: TGTGCCAGCAGTTCATTGGGGCCTAGCACAGATACGCAGTATTTT. It specifies CASSSLGPSTDTQYF.

This chain uses TRBV5-6 with TRBJ2-3, with unresolved D. The CDR3 has 17 residues. Germline loops: CDR1 SGHDT, CDR2 YYEEEE. V lost 4 bases, J lost 3 bases, and 21 bases lay in between. CDR3 nucleotides: TGTGCCAGCAGCGAACCAGCAAGTCAGAGCTGGACAGATACGCAGTATTTT. Its protein product is CASSEPASQSWTDTQYF.

This clone was seen a single time. This CDR3 is also generated by other DNA sequences in the sample. The CDR3 DNA sequence: TGTGCCAGCAGCTTTTGGGGGGGGTCCGGAAACACCATATATTTT. This translates into CASSFWGGSGNTIYF. The rearrangement links TRBV7-2 to TRBJ1-3; TRBD1 might be the D (5 bases). The CDR3 sequence is 15 residues long. V lost 3 bases, J lost 4 bases, and 13 bases lay in between. Germline V gene data show CDR1 as SGHTA and CDR2 as FQGNSA.

The sample holds one count of this clone. The rearrangement joins TRBV24-1 to TRBJ2-7, with no clear D. This CDR3 spans 13 amino acids. The V end was cut by 1 base, the J end by 5 bases, with 8 bases between. Germline values: CDR1 KGHDR, CDR2 SFDVKD. In DNA, the CDR3 is TGTGCCACCAGTGATTTACGAAGGGACGAGCAGTACTTC. Its protein product is CATSDLRRDEQYF.

About this clone itself: The same CDR3 can be traced to other DNA sequences in this sample. The rearrangement uses TRBV12-3 or TRBV12-4 and TRBJ1-1; D not resolved. V was cut by 3 bases and J by 0 bases, with 5 bases left in between. This CDR3 region has 13 residues. The CDR3 protein is CASSFHLNTEAFF. The DNA for the CDR3 is TGTGCCAGCAGTTTTCATCTGAACACTGAAGCTTTCTTT.

The chain joins TRBV2 to TRBJ1-5, with a weak D call TRBD1 (6 bases). Trimming cost V 3 bases and J 3 bases, with 12 bases left between them. Germline V gene data show CDR1 as SNHLY and CDR2 as FYNNEI. The length of the CDR3 is 15 residues. The CDR3 here is CASSDLGGVNQPQHF. CDR3 nucleotides: TGTGCCAGCAGTGATTTAGGGGGGGTCAATCAGCCCCAGCATTTT.

This chain connects TRBV9 to TRBJ2-5; no reliable D call. This CDR3 region has 15 residues. From germline, CDR1 is SGDLS and CDR2 YYNGEE. Trimming removed 2 bases at V and 5 bases at J, with 16 bases between. CDR3 DNA: TGTGCCAGCAGCGTGGGTGGTACGGTTCCGGAGACCCAGTACTTC. The encoded protein is CASSVGGTVPETQYF. The complete variable domain, with remaining parts taken from reference TRBV9 and TRBJ2-5, reads DSGVTQTPKHLITATGQRVTLRCSPRSGDLSVYWYQQSLDQGLQFLIQYYNGEERAKGNILERFSAQQFPDLHSELNLSSLELGDSALYFCASSVGGTVPETQYFGPGTRLLVL.

The chain combines TRBV6-2 or TRBV6-3 with TRBJ2-5, with a weak D call TRBD2 (6 bases). Germline values: CDR1 MNHEY, CDR2 SVGEGT. CDR3 length equals 17 residues. V lost 4 bases, J lost 2 bases, and 20 bases lay in between. As DNA, the CDR3 is TGTGCCAGCAGTTTCCTCCCCTACGGGGGTACTCAAGAGACCCAGTACTTC. Amino acid sequence: CASSFLPYGGTQETQYF.

The V gene is TRBV5-1, the J gene TRBJ1-2, with 11 bases matching TRBD1. Looked up from germline, CDR1 is SGHRS and CDR2 is YFSETQ. After removal of 4 bases from V and 4 bases from J, the junction contained 3 bases not matched to a gene. There are 14 residues in the CDR3. CDR3 in DNA: TGCGCCAGCAGCCAGGGGACAGGGGGCTATGGCTACACCTTC. Encoded protein: CASSQGTGGYGYTF.

This rearrangement joins TRBV5-6 to TRBJ2-5; D gene ambiguous. CDR1 and CDR2 (germline): SGHDT, YYEEEE. Trimming removed 0 bases from V and 2 bases from J, with 11 bases in between. The CDR3 contains 15 residues. CDR3 DNA: TGTGCCAGCAGCTTGGGATGGGCGGTACAAGAGACCCAGTACTTC. It codes for CASSLGWAVQETQYF. Drawing the rest from reference TRBV5-6 and TRBJ2-5, the complete variable domain is DAGVTQSPTHLIKTRGQQVTLRCSPKSGHDTVSWYQQALGQGPQFIFQYYEEEERQRGNFPDRFSGHQFPNYSSELNVNALLLGDSALYLCASSLGWAVQETQYFGPGTRLLVL.